Below, 10 T cell receptor beta chains from the same sample are listed, as sequenced in a study of blood T cell repertoires in COVID-19 (TCRdb year 2020). The library was made by the immunoSEQ multiplex PCR assay. TCRdb took over this immuneACCESS table, retaining in-frame rearrangements with V and J assigned. Such tables are incomplete; in checked studies, under half of the missing clones stem from an unresolved V gene, and the remainder is unexplained. This sample lists about 53,000 clones; around 80% were detected once. The ten largest account for about 15% of the sample. The source material was peripheral blood. These receptors all stem from a human donor with active or convalescent COVID-19. The donor label of this sample is uncertain.

This sequence joins TRBV3-1 (or the pseudogene TRBV3-2) and TRBJ2-3; D ambiguous. Germline V gene data show CDR1 as LGHDT and CDR2 as YNNKEL (reference sequence). The CDR3 consists of 15 residues. V was clipped by 1 base and J by 4 bases, with 12 bases between them. The CDR3: CASSQGPTNPDTQYF. The CDR3 region has the DNA TGTGCCAGCAGCCAAGGACCGACAAACCCAGATACGCAGTATTTT.

The rearrangement links TRBV19 to TRBJ2-7; 11 positions agree with TRBD2. Trimming took 2 bases from V and 1 from J; bases not matched to a gene: 4. The V gene's germline CDR1 is LNHDA and CDR2 SQIVND (reference sequence). There are 16 residues in the CDR3. CDR3 DNA: TGTGCCAGTAGTATAACGGGGACTAGCGGATCCTACGAGCAGTACTTC. Residues: CASSITGTSGSYEQYF.

This chain links TRBV11-2 with TRBJ2-3; possible D gene TRBD2, 6 bases. Germline-derived CDR1 and CDR2 are SGHAT and FQNNGV. This CDR3 comprises 16 residues. The germline V and J ends were trimmed by 5 bases and 1 base, with 16 bases remaining between them. Written as DNA, the CDR3 is TGTGCCAGCAGCCCACTCGGGTCGGGAGGCACAGATACGCAGTATTTT. It codes for CASSPLGSGGTDTQYF.

The genes are TRBV7-2 and TRBJ2-2, with TRBD1 identical over 11 bases. The CDR3 is 17 amino acids. Germline V CDR1 and CDR2: SGHTA, FQGNSA. With 5 bases clipped from V and 14 bases from J, the junction kept 19 bases outside the gene matches. The CDR3 DNA is TGTGCCAGCAGCCCCCGGACAGGGGGCGCCGGGGAGCTGTCCCTGTTTTTT. Translated: CASSPRTGGAGELSLFF.

The chain combines TRBV4-1 with TRBJ2-1; TRBD2 might be the D (6 bases). V was pared by 1 base and J by 7 bases, with 20 bases between. The CDR3 has 17 amino acids. CDR1 and CDR2 (germline): MGHRA, YSYEKL. Written as DNA, the CDR3 is TGCGCCAGCAGCCAAGGCTCGGGAGATCCTTTTAGAAATGAGCAGTTCTTC. It codes for CASSQGSGDPFRNEQFF.

In its sample, this clone ranks as hyperexpanded. The V gene is TRBV19, the J gene TRBJ2-3, with a tentative D call TRBD2 (6 bases). Germline loops: CDR1 LNHDA, CDR2 SQIVND (reference sequence). The V end lost 1 base, the J end lost 5 bases, and 7 bases lay between the germline ends. The CDR3 is made up of 13 amino acids. The CDR3, as DNA: TGTGCCAGTAGTATAGGGGGGGAAGATACGCAGTATTTT. Amino acid sequence: CASSIGGEDTQYF.

This clone was counted between two and nine times. The rearrangement uses TRBV14 and TRBJ2-7; the match to TRBD1 covers 9 bases. From germline, CDR1 is SGHDN and CDR2 FVKESK. The CDR3 is made up of 17 amino acids. The V gene end was trimmed by 5 bases and the J gene end by 1 base; junction bases not matched to a gene: 12. DNA for the CDR3: TGTGCCAGCAGCGGACAGGGGATTGGGTCTTATTCCTACGAGCAGTACTTC. Protein product: CASSGQGIGSYSYEQYF.

The V gene is TRBV28, the J gene TRBJ1-1; 7 bases are shared with TRBD1. This CDR3 has 15 residues. Trimming removed 10 bases from V and 0 bases from J; junction bases left unmatched: 11. From germline, CDR1 is MDHEN and CDR2 SYDVKM. CDR3 nucleotide sequence: TGTGCCACCAGGACAGGCGGAATAATGAACACTGAAGCTTTCTTT. Protein sequence: CATRTGGIMNTEAFF.

The V and J genes are TRBV27 and TRBJ2-2; the D gene is possibly TRBD1 (5 bases). V lost 3 bases and J 2 bases, leaving 10 bases between the germline ends. CDR1 and CDR2 (germline): MNHEY, SMNVEV (reference sequence). This CDR3 spans 15 amino acids. The CDR3 sequence is CASSLKGYNTGELFF. The CDR3 DNA follows: TGTGCCAGCAGTTTGAAGGGGTATAACACCGGGGAGCTGTTTTTT.

This chain uses TRBV7-9 with TRBJ2-6, with D possibly TRBD1 on 6 matching bases. V was trimmed by 4 bases and J by 0 bases, leaving 13 bases between them. This CDR3 region has 17 residues. CDR1 is SEHNR, CDR2 FQNEAQ, per germline (reference sequence). The CDR3 sequence: CASSYGQSLSGANVLTF. Written as DNA, the CDR3 is TGTGCCAGCAGCTACGGACAGTCCCTCTCTGGGGCCAACGTCCTGACTTTC.